This TCR beta chain was recovered during a study of OX40 agonist ivuxolimab in advanced cancers. Turning to the study itself: It was ivuxolimab, an agonistic anti-OX40 (CD134) antibody, that patients were treated with. Study results and caveats: Average numbers of expanded clones were greater in CD8+ T cells than in CD4+. Several nonresponders also turned out to have low normalized T-cell clonal expansion.

Sequencing used immunoSEQ multiplex PCR; TCRdb keeps in-frame clones, though not all of them. The profile shows 55,000 to 80,000 clones, 92% of them singletons. On this clone: Its antigen is not known.

CDR1 and CDR2 from the germline V gene are MNHNY and SVGAGI (reference sequence). Trimming cost V 7 bases and J 7 bases; bases outside gene matches: 9. The CDR3 contains 13 residues. The source of this sequence is an adult with an advanced solid tumor such as melanoma, head and neck, liver or kidney cancer. The chain employs TRBV6-6 and TRBJ1-1, with TRBD1 matching over 7 bases. Sample: CD4+ or CD8+ T cells sorted from blood, taken in a trial of the OX40 agonist ivuxolimab. This CDR3 reads CASNRQGAIEAFF. The CDR3 region has the DNA TGTGCCAGCAACCGACAGGGCGCGATTGAAGCTTTCTTT.